The present T cell receptor beta chain was sequenced within a study of PD-L1 blockade in urothelial cancer. Study background: Males with urothelial cancer arising in the bladder constituted twenty-five of the 29 patients. Analysis of the blood was performed 3 weeks (second dose) and 6 weeks after treatment start.

Germline values: CDR1 MNHNY, CDR2 SVGAGI (reference sequence). This CDR3 spans 15 amino acids. Deletions cut 2 bases from V and 2 bases from J, with 10 bases between. Sequencing was performed with immunoSEQ multiplex PCR; in TCRdb, only in-frame clones are kept and a portion is missing. In the table there are 30,000 to 50,000 clones, around 89% of which are singletons. Each individual provided 1 to 8 samples (taken pretreatment and on-treatment). In its sample, this clone was seen a few times. This sample comprised PBMCs, obtained around atezolizumab (anti-PD-L1) treatment. This receptor was taken from a man between 60 and 70 years old with urothelial cancer. The V gene is TRBV6-6, the J gene TRBJ2-1, with a weak D call TRBD2 (5 bases). The CDR3 reads CASSYPGLAYNEQFF. The CDR3 DNA reads as TGTGCCAGCAGTTACCCTGGACTCGCCTACAATGAGCAGTTCTTC.